The 14 T cell receptor beta chains given below trace back to one sample, sequenced in a study of CD8 T cells in Susac syndrome. The RNA, about 0.45 to 1 ug, was put through reverse transcription using random hexamers. In TCRdb, the immunoSEQ multiplex PCR reads were re-called with MiXCR into one record per CDR3 protein. The sample includes approximately 160,000 distinct CDR3 sequences, around 93% seen only once; the top ten take approximately 0.14%. The sequenced sample was CD4+ T cells from PBMCs. All receptors derive from a human donor in good health.

The V call is TRBV20-1, the J call TRBJ2-1; TRBD2 matches at 10 bases. The V gene's germline CDR1 is DFQATT and CDR2 SNEGSKA (reference sequence). With V trimmed by 4 bases and J by 8 bases, 8 bases remained unmatched. The CDR3 is 14 residues long. CDR3 sequence (DNA): TGCAGTGCTAAACCGGGACTAGCGTGGGATGAGCAGTTCTTC. Its translation: CSAKPGLAWDEQFF.

The rearrangement joins TRBV5-6 to TRBJ2-3; tentatively, D is TRBD2 (6 bases). V was shortened by 3 bases and J by 4 bases, with 18 bases between the two germline ends. Per the germline V gene, CDR1 is SGHDT and CDR2 is YYEEEE. This CDR3 comprises 16 residues. The CDR3 spells CASSSLTSAISDTQYF. DNA for the CDR3: TGTGCCAGCAGCTCACTGACTAGTGCGATATCAGATACGCAGTATTTT.

CDR3 in DNA: TGTGCCAGCCGGGACAGAAACAACTATGGCTACACCTTC. This gives the protein CASRDRNNYGYTF. V is TRBV2 and J is TRBJ1-2, with 7 bases identical to TRBD1. Per germline, CDR1 SNHLY and CDR2 FYNNEI. The CDR3 extends over 13 amino acids. The V segment lost 8 bases and the J segment 2 bases; nucleotides outside the gene matches: 5.

This clonotype was observed a single time. This sequence joins TRBV20-1 and TRBJ1-2, with D possibly being TRBD1 (5 bases). Germline V gene sequence: CDR1 DFQATT, CDR2 SNEGSKA (reference sequence). V dropped 3 bases and J dropped 8 bases, with 16 bases sitting between them. The CDR3 loop spans 13 amino acids. For the CDR3, the DNA is TGCAGTGCTAGTCCCGCCCAGGGAGGGGGCTACACCTTC. This codes for CSASPAQGGGYTF.

The chain uses TRBV7-2 and TRBJ2-5; 15 bases map to TRBD2. Trimming cost V 5 bases and J 7 bases; bases outside gene matches: 8. The CDR3 covers 16 residues. CDR1 SGHTA and CDR2 FQGNSA come from the germline V gene. CDR3 residues: CASSLGLAGGQGTQYF. The CDR3 DNA sequence: TGTGCCAGCAGCCTCGGACTAGCGGGGGGGCAGGGGACCCAGTACTTC.

The chain employs TRBV9 and TRBJ2-2, with 11 bases aligning to TRBD2. V lost 3 bases, J lost 7 bases, and 8 bases stayed unmatched. The CDR3 runs to 16 residues. From germline, CDR1 is SGDLS and CDR2 YYNGEE. The DNA of the CDR3 is TGTGCCAGCAGCGACGGGACTAGCGGTCTGGGCGGGGAGCTGTTTTTT. As protein: CASSDGTSGLGGELFF.

CDR3 sequence reads: CASSFGTFSYNEQFF. Written as DNA, the CDR3 is TGTGCCAGCAGCTTCGGGACTTTCTCCTACAATGAGCAGTTCTTC. J is TRBJ2-1 and V is TRBV5-4; TRBD2 might be the D (6 bases). Germline V gene sequence: CDR1 SGHNT, CDR2 YYREEE (reference sequence). This CDR3 spans 15 amino acids. The ends were cut back, 2 bases at V and 0 bases at J, with 9 bases in the middle.

The V gene is TRBV19, the J gene TRBJ2-7; perhaps TRBD1 as D (6 bases). Germline-derived CDR1 and CDR2 are LNHDA and SQIVND (reference sequence). Trimming stripped 9 bases from V and 6 bases from J, with 18 bases between. CDR3 size: 13 residues. This chain's CDR3 is CASSNRETLEQYF. DNA of the CDR3: TGTGCCAGCTCAAACAGGGAAACCCTCGAGCAGTACTTC.

The chain is built from TRBV7-2 and TRBJ2-5; 8 nucleotides match TRBD2. Germline CDR1 SGHTA, CDR2 FQGNSA. Trimming at V came to 2 bases and at J to 5 bases, leaving 13 bases not matched to a gene. This CDR3 comprises 17 residues. CDR3 coding DNA: TGTGCCAGCAGCTTATGGGTTAGCGGGGACCTCGGGGAGACCCAGTACTTC. Residues: CASSLWVSGDLGETQYF.

The genes are TRBV29-1 and TRBJ2-1; D remains ambiguous. CDR1 is SQVTM and CDR2 is ANQGSEA in the germline V gene. Deletions cut 0 bases from V and 0 bases from J, with 12 bases between. CDR3 length: 16 amino acids. The CDR3 DNA is TGCAGCGTTGAAGATCGTCACGGCCGCTCCTACAATGAGCAGTTCTTC. Translating it yields CSVEDRHGRSYNEQFF.

The chain combines TRBV12-3 or TRBV12-4 with TRBJ2-1; D not resolved. Trimming took 5 bases from V and 2 from J, leaving 10 bases between them. The CDR3 sequence is 14 residues long. DNA of the CDR3: TGTGCCAGCAGTCCCCCGAATGCCTACAATGAGCAGTTCTTC. It yields the protein CASSPPNAYNEQFF.

The chain recombines TRBV29-1 with TRBJ1-1; D call uncertain. The CDR3 sequence is 12 residues long. Germline V CDR1 and CDR2: SQVTM, ANQGSEA. Trimming took 4 bases from V and 7 from J, leaving 13 bases between them. The CDR3 coding sequence is TGCAGCGTTGTCCCCGAGAGGGTTGAAGCTTTCTTT. Translated, it gives CSVVPERVEAFF.

The chain recombines TRBV20-1 with TRBJ2-5; TRBD2 matches at 8 bases. V lost 2 bases, J lost 1 base, and 9 bases stayed unmatched. The CDR3 covers 16 residues. Germline lookup yields CDR1 DFQATT and CDR2 SNEGSKA (reference sequence). The CDR3 DNA sequence: TGCAGTGCTAGAAGTATTGGAGCGGGGGCCCAAGAGACCCAGTACTTC. Its protein is CSARSIGAGAQETQYF.

The chain is built from TRBV18 and TRBJ2-5, with D tentatively TRBD1 (5 bases). The germline V gene encodes CDR1 KGHSH and CDR2 LQKENI. The V and J ends lost 3 bases and 5 bases respectively, with 10 bases between them. The CDR3 contains 13 residues. The CDR3 nucleotides are TGTGCCAGCTCACCTGCTAGGGGCGAGACCCAGTACTTC. Its protein product is CASSPARGETQYF.